Following are 18 T cell receptor beta chains from one sample sequenced in a study of CD8 T cells in Susac syndrome (dated by TCRdb to between 2018 and 2020). Library creation used the immunoSEQ multiplex PCR assay. RNA was extracted with the RNeasy kit and roughly 0.5 to 1 ug was reverse transcribed using random hexamers. TCRdb reanalyzed the raw reads on its own, using fastp at Q25 for trimming and MiXCR for clone calling, and kept in-frame beta chains. Every CDR3 protein is listed once, alongside the most common genes and DNA of its rows. The sample contains 100,000 to 150,000 distinct CDR3 sequences, about 94% of them found a single time. The ten largest account for roughly 0.091% of the sample. Sequenced input: CD4+ T cells from PBMCs. Receptor source: a human donor in good health.

The V and J genes are TRBV2 and TRBJ2-1; 7 bases map to TRBD1. The CDR3 has 15 residues. V lost 1 base to trimming and J lost 2 bases; unmatched junction nucleotides: 2. Germline CDR1 is SNHLY and CDR2 is FYNNEI. CDR3 sequence (DNA): TGTGCCAGCAGTGAAGGGCAGGGGGCCTACAATGAGCAGTTCTTC. It yields the protein CASSEGQGAYNEQFF.

The chain recombines TRBV9 with TRBJ2-4; the match to TRBD2 covers 7 bases. V was clipped by 0 bases and J by 7 bases; unmatched bases: 4. Germline V CDR1 and CDR2: SGDLS, YYNGEE. This CDR3 has 14 amino acids. CDR3 bases: TGTGCCAGCAGCGTAGGAGGGGAGGGGAACATTCAGTACTTC. Residues: CASSVGGEGNIQYF.

The J gene is TRBJ2-5, the V gene TRBV10-3, with 8 nucleotides matching TRBD1. The ends lost 4 bases at V and 5 bases at J; junction bases unmatched: 6. The CDR3 has 14 amino acids. Germline V CDR1 and CDR2: ENHRY, SYGVKD. The CDR3 sequence is CAISGGTGLETQYF. CDR3 sequence (DNA): TGTGCCATCAGTGGCGGGACAGGACTCGAGACCCAGTACTTC.

Remarks on this clonotype: Because the CDR3's place on the DNA is in doubt, the DNA is left out and the CDR3 is given as listed by TCRdb. This chain links TRBV6-5 with TRBJ1-1. Ends included, the CDR3 has 15 residues. CDR1 and CDR2 (germline): MNHEY, SVGAGI. The CDR3 reads CASSTSGRQNTEAFF.

The chain couples TRBV7-2 to TRBJ2-7; D call uncertain. This CDR3 has 12 residues. V was trimmed by 2 bases and J by 4 bases, leaving 6 bases between them. Germline loops: CDR1 SGHTA, CDR2 FQGNSA. CDR3 amino acids: CASSLSQYEQYF. The CDR3 bases are TGTGCCAGCAGCTTAAGTCAATACGAGCAGTACTTC.

The J gene is TRBJ2-7, the V gene TRBV20-1; 7 positions agree with TRBD2. Germline CDR1 and CDR2: DFQATT and SNEGSKA (reference sequence). The CDR3 runs 14 residues. V trimming: 0 bases; J trimming: 7 bases; junction bases outside the gene matches: 9. Here the CDR3 reads CSARDSGRLGEQYF. The CDR3 DNA sequence: TGCAGTGCTAGAGATAGCGGGCGTTTAGGGGAGCAGTACTTC.

This clonotype occurred once. V gene TRBV5-1 combines with J gene TRBJ2-1; D gene uncertain. CDR1 is SGHRS and CDR2 is YFSETQ in the germline V gene. The ends were cut back, 0 bases at V and 14 bases at J, with 12 bases in the middle. The CDR3 runs to 12 residues. The CDR3 nucleotides read TGCGCCAGCAGCTTGGACGAGAGACGAAAGTTCTTC. Its protein is CASSLDERRKFF.

This clonotype has only a few counts. The chain links TRBV5-4 to TRBJ2-1; perhaps TRBD2 as D (5 bases). Germline V gives CDR1 SGHNT, CDR2 YYREEE (reference sequence). V shed 3 bases and J shed 5 bases, with 9 bases lying between them. This CDR3 comprises 13 residues. Written as DNA, the CDR3 is TGTGCCAGCAGCTCAGGACTCCACAATGAGCAGTTCTTC. Protein product: CASSSGLHNEQFF.

This chain uses TRBV10-3 with TRBJ2-7, with D unclear. Germline CDR1 reads ENHRY; CDR2 reads SYGVKD. The CDR3 runs to 15 residues. V lost 4 bases and J lost 0, with 13 bases in between. The DNA of the CDR3 is TGTGCCATCAGTGGGCTTGACGGCTTCTCCTACGAGCAGTACTTC. Its protein product is CAISGLDGFSYEQYF.

The gene calls are TRBV6-5 and TRBJ2-2, with D maybe TRBD2 (6 bases). From germline, CDR1 is MNHEY and CDR2 SVGAGI. Between the trimmed V and J ends, which lost 0 bases and 4 bases, there was a span of 9 bases. The CDR3 totals 15 residues. In DNA, the CDR3 is TGTGCCAGCAGTTACTCGCCCGGGAGCACCGGGGAGCTGTTTTTT. Translation gives CASSYSPGSTGELFF.

The V and J genes are TRBV6-2 or TRBV6-3 and TRBJ2-3, with a tentative D call TRBD1 (5 bases). Germline V lookup: CDR1 MNHEY, CDR2 SVGEGT. V lost 3 bases, J lost 0 bases, and 10 bases lay in between. The CDR3 loop spans 15 amino acids. The CDR3 DNA sequence: TGTGCCAGCAGTTATCCGACAGCTAGCACAGATACGCAGTATTTT. Protein: CASSYPTASTDTQYF.

The chain employs TRBV3-1 and TRBJ2-7; 14 bases align to TRBD2. The CDR3 is 16 amino acids. Germline loops: CDR1 LGHDT, CDR2 YNNKEL (reference sequence). The trim removed 4 bases at V and 4 bases at J, leaving 6 bases unmatched. CDR3 amino acids: CASSLAGTSGRYEQYF. The DNA of the CDR3 is TGTGCCAGCAGCCTGGCCGGGACTAGCGGGAGATACGAGCAGTACTTC.

The chain uses TRBV12-3 or TRBV12-4 and TRBJ1-2; 7 bases match TRBD1. The CDR3 spans 13 residues. J lost 8 bases, V lost 5 bases, and 8 bases had no gene match. Written as DNA, the CDR3 is TGTGCCAGCAGTACACAGGGGATGGGGGGCTACACCTTC. Encoded protein: CASSTQGMGGYTF.

V gene TRBV7-9 combines with J gene TRBJ2-5; maybe TRBD2 (6 bases). Trimming shortened V by 2 bases and J by 3 bases, and 10 bases separated the two germline ends. The germline gives CDR1 SEHNR, CDR2 FQNEAQ (reference sequence). The CDR3 contains 14 residues. CDR3 sequence (DNA): TGTGCCAGCAGCTTATTATCGGGAGAAGAGACCCAGTACTTC. Protein sequence: CASSLLSGEETQYF.

The genes are TRBV2 and TRBJ2-7; the D call may be TRBD1 or TRBD2 (5 bases each). This CDR3 contains 15 residues. In germline, CDR1 is SNHLY, CDR2 FYNNEI. The V end lost 7 bases, the J end lost 3 bases, and 19 bases lay between the germline ends. This CDR3 reads CASTEMIGTGYEQYF. For the CDR3, the DNA is TGTGCCAGCACCGAGATGATTGGGACCGGCTACGAGCAGTACTTC.

This clonotype was seen just once. This chain links TRBV30 with TRBJ1-1; 7 positions match TRBD1. With 5 bases clipped from V and 7 bases from J, the junction kept 4 bases outside the gene matches. Germline lookup yields CDR1 GTSNPN and CDR2 SVGIG (reference sequence). The CDR3 sequence is 11 residues long. CDR3 nucleotides: TGTGCCTGGCAGGGGGGAATTGAAGCTTTCTTT. It encodes CAWQGGIEAFF.

The chain links TRBV5-1 to TRBJ1-2, with 7 bases that match TRBD1. The CDR3 totals 16 residues. V lost 3 bases and J lost 1; bases outside the gene matches: 9. Germline CDR1 SGHRS, CDR2 YFSETQ. CDR3 sequence reads: CASSSGGGLYNYGYTF. DNA of the CDR3: TGCGCCAGCAGCTCAGGGGGAGGCCTCTATAACTATGGCTACACCTTC.

The chain recombines TRBV7-9 with TRBJ2-2; TRBD1 is a possible D gene (6 bases). The V end was cut by 3 bases, the J end by 5 bases, with 10 bases between. Germline V gene lookup returns CDR1 SEHNR and CDR2 FQNEAQ (reference sequence). The CDR3 spans 14 residues. The chain's CDR3 is CASSFQGRTGELFF. CDR3 sequence (DNA): TGTGCCAGCAGCTTCCAGGGGCGAACCGGGGAGCTGTTTTTT.